This TCR beta chain stems from a study of cytomegalovirus exposure and HLA in healthy donors. Across the whole study: Within an early data release were approximately 85 million unique TCRs drawn from HLA-typed donors.

This clone was detected a few times. Its matching antigen is unknown. The PCR had 60 Vbeta and 13 Jbeta primers. Only in-frame clones appear in the TCRdb table, and some are missing; sequencing was by immunoSEQ multiplex PCR. The sample contains some 180,000 clones, roughly 10% of which appear only once. Trimming removed 5 bases at V and 6 bases at J, with 16 bases between. The V gene's germline CDR1 is SGHTA and CDR2 FQGTGA. CDR3 size: 14 residues. Notes on the study in general: It emerged from a later analysis that several of the most significant clusters appeared to be linked to common viral pathogens. Over 15,000 TCR beta sequences were associated with HLA alleles at 0.05 false discovery rate in a later analysis.

The rearrangement links TRBV7-3 to TRBJ1-1, with D unresolved. The sample comprised PBMCs. The receptor was derived from a woman aged 30 to 39 in good health and CMV-seropositive. CDR3 residues: CASSPGGFFAEAFF. The CDR3 nucleotides are TGTGCCAGCAGCCCAGGAGGGTTTTTCGCTGAAGCTTTCTTT.